Listed below are T cell receptor beta chains from one sample, sequenced in a study of blood T cell repertoires in COVID-19. Repertoires were generated with immunoSEQ multiplex PCR, while TCRdb's copy carries only in-frame clones and drops some. Here the sample spans approximately 220,000 clones, about 80% being singletons. The sample was peripheral blood. The source is a woman aged 55-70 years with acute or convalescent COVID-19. CDR3s include the opening cysteine and the closing phenylalanine or tryptophan. Fields, in order: V gene, D gene, J gene, clone size, CDR3 protein, CDR3 DNA. A D gene is named only where the DNA matches it firmly. Clone sizes are given selectively: once, few, many, or a class where the clone is expanded.

V gene: TRBV25-1
D gene: .
J gene: TRBJ1-2
clone size: .
CDR3 protein: CASSDGGYGYTF
CDR3 DNA: TGTGCCAGCAGTGACGGCGGCTATGGCTACACCTTC

V gene: TRBV7-2
D gene: .
J gene: TRBJ2-3
clone size: .
CDR3 protein: CASSSWERVTDTQYF
CDR3 DNA: TGTGCCAGCAGCTCGTGGGAGCGGGTCACAGATACGCAGTATTTT

V gene: TRBV5-4
D gene: .
J gene: TRBJ2-5
clone size: .
CDR3 protein: CASSAGKQETQYF
CDR3 DNA: TGTGCCAGCAGCGCGGGCAAGCAAGAGACCCAGTACTTC

V gene: TRBV5-1
D gene: .
J gene: TRBJ1-1
clone size: once
CDR3 protein: CASRDGTPLFF
CDR3 DNA: TGCGCCAGCAGAGACGGGACACCTCTTTTCTTT

V gene: TRBV5-4
D gene: .
J gene: TRBJ1-1
clone size: .
CDR3 protein: CASRNVDRNTEAFF
CDR3 DNA: TGTGCCAGCAGAAACGTAGACAGAAACACTGAAGCTTTCTTT

V gene: TRBV5-1
D gene: TRBD2
J gene: TRBJ2-5
clone size: .
CDR3 protein: CASSDASGVGGTQYF
CDR3 DNA: TGCGCCAGCAGCGACGCTAGCGGGGTAGGGGGGACCCAGTACTTC

V gene: TRBV11-1
D gene: .
J gene: TRBJ2-7
clone size: .
CDR3 protein: CASSSAWSSYEQYF
CDR3 DNA: TGTGCCAGCAGCTCCGCCTGGAGCTCCTACGAGCAGTACTTC

V gene: TRBV6-2/TRBV6-3
D gene: TRBD1
J gene: TRBJ1-1
clone size: few
CDR3 protein: CASSHSDRDAEAFF
CDR3 DNA: TGTGCCAGCAGTCACTCCGACAGGGACGCTGAAGCTTTCTTT

V gene: TRBV5-5
D gene: TRBD1
J gene: TRBJ2-7
clone size: once
CDR3 protein: CASSHGTGAYEQYF
CDR3 DNA: TGTGCCAGCAGTCACGGGACAGGAGCCTACGAGCAGTACTTC

V gene: TRBV7-6
D gene: TRBD2
J gene: TRBJ2-2
clone size: .
CDR3 protein: CASSPLAGGPTGELFF
CDR3 DNA: TGTGCCAGCAGCCCGTTAGCGGGGGGGCCCACCGGGGAGCTGTTTTTT

V gene: TRBV4-1
D gene: TRBD1
J gene: TRBJ2-2
clone size: .
CDR3 protein: CASSPSRQGNTGELFF
CDR3 DNA: TGCGCCAGCAGCCCCAGCCGACAGGGGAACACCGGGGAGCTGTTTTTT

V gene: TRBV4-2
D gene: .
J gene: TRBJ2-5
clone size: .
CDR3 protein: CASSRNFPPMPIQETQYF
CDR3 DNA: TGTGCCAGCAGCCGAAATTTTCCCCCAATGCCTATACAAGAGACCCAGTACTTC

V gene: TRBV19
D gene: TRBD1
J gene: TRBJ1-5
clone size: .
CDR3 protein: CASSPGQGSHQHF
CDR3 DNA: TGTGCCAGTAGTCCGGGACAGGGCTCTCATCAGCATTTT

V gene: TRBV11-2
D gene: TRBD2
J gene: TRBJ2-2
clone size: .
CDR3 protein: CASSPVPGGVGTGELFF
CDR3 DNA: TGTGCCAGCAGCCCGGTACCGGGGGGGGTAGGCACCGGGGAGCTGTTTTTT

V gene: TRBV19
D gene: TRBD1
J gene: TRBJ2-5
clone size: .
CDR3 protein: CASSISGTGITQYF
CDR3 DNA: TGTGCCAGTAGTATCTCCGGGACAGGGATCACCCAGTACTTC

V gene: TRBV9
D gene: .
J gene: TRBJ2-7
clone size: .
CDR3 protein: CASSVAERASREQYF
CDR3 DNA: TGTGCCAGCAGCGTAGCAGAGAGGGCCTCCCGAGAGCAGTACTTC

V gene: TRBV3-1/TRBV3-2
D gene: TRBD1
J gene: TRBJ2-7
clone size: .
CDR3 protein: CASSRNRDSSYEQYF
CDR3 DNA: TGTGCCAGCAGTCGCAACCGGGACAGCTCCTACGAGCAGTACTTC

V gene: TRBV5-5
D gene: .
J gene: TRBJ2-3
clone size: .
CDR3 protein: CASSLPHTGDTQYF
CDR3 DNA: TGTGCCAGCAGCTTGCCTCATACAGGGGATACGCAGTATTTT

V gene: TRBV2
D gene: .
J gene: TRBJ1-3
clone size: .
CDR3 protein: CASNRGSTGNTIYF
CDR3 DNA: TGTGCCAGCAATAGGGGGTCCACTGGAAACACCATATATTTT

V gene: TRBV6-1
D gene: .
J gene: TRBJ1-1
clone size: .
CDR3 protein: CASSETRQMNTEAFF
CDR3 DNA: TGTGCCAGCAGTGAAACCCGACAGATGAACACTGAAGCTTTCTTT

V gene: TRBV3-1/TRBV3-2
D gene: .
J gene: TRBJ2-7
clone size: .
CDR3 protein: CASRSQQRTLEQYF
CDR3 DNA: TGTGCCAGCCGGAGCCAACAGCGGACCTTAGAGCAGTACTTC

V gene: TRBV5-1
D gene: TRBD2
J gene: TRBJ2-3
clone size: .
CDR3 protein: CASSMTSGGLPSTDTQYF
CDR3 DNA: TGCGCCAGCAGCATGACTAGCGGGGGACTACCAAGCACAGATACGCAGTATTTT

V gene: TRBV18
D gene: .
J gene: TRBJ1-3
clone size: .
CDR3 protein: CASSPSGDPGNTIYF
CDR3 DNA: TGTGCCAGCTCACCTTCGGGGGACCCTGGAAACACCATATATTTT

V gene: TRBV6-5
D gene: .
J gene: TRBJ1-2
clone size: .
CDR3 protein: CASGDFGRGYTF
CDR3 DNA: TGTGCCAGCGGGGACTTCGGAAGAGGCTACACCTTC

V gene: TRBV9
D gene: TRBD2
J gene: TRBJ2-5
clone size: .
CDR3 protein: CASSVLAGGTETQYF
CDR3 DNA: TGTGCCAGCAGCGTACTAGCGGGGGGCACTGAGACCCAGTACTTC

V gene: TRBV5-4
D gene: .
J gene: TRBJ2-3
clone size: once
CDR3 protein: CASSGGGRPADTQYF
CDR3 DNA: TGTGCCAGCAGCGGGGGAGGTAGGCCTGCAGATACGCAGTATTTT

V gene: TRBV6-1
D gene: .
J gene: TRBJ1-3
clone size: .
CDR3 protein: CASSDSSISGNTIYF
CDR3 DNA: TGTGCCAGCAGTGACAGTTCCATCTCTGGAAACACCATATATTTT

V gene: TRBV2
D gene: .
J gene: TRBJ1-2
clone size: .
CDR3 protein: CASSGAGLQGYTF
CDR3 DNA: TGTGCCAGCAGTGGGGCAGGGTTGCAAGGCTACACCTTC

V gene: TRBV6-1
D gene: .
J gene: TRBJ1-2
clone size: .
CDR3 protein: CASSEAQGRGNDRYTF
CDR3 DNA: TGTGCCAGCAGTGAAGCTCAAGGGAGAGGGAACGATCGCTACACCTTC

V gene: TRBV2
D gene: .
J gene: TRBJ1-1
clone size: .
CDR3 protein: CASRQTIRGEAFF
CDR3 DNA: TGTGCCAGCAGGCAGACCATCAGGGGTGAAGCTTTCTTT

V gene: TRBV4-1
D gene: TRBD1
J gene: TRBJ1-1
clone size: .
CDR3 protein: CASSHSTRDRGYTEAFF
CDR3 DNA: TGCGCCAGCAGCCACTCAACGAGAGACAGGGGATACACTGAAGCTTTCTTT

V gene: TRBV11-2
D gene: .
J gene: TRBJ1-2
clone size: .
CDR3 protein: CASSRPGLGYGYTF
CDR3 DNA: TGTGCCAGCAGCCGACCCGGGTTAGGTTATGGCTACACCTTC

V gene: TRBV5-3
D gene: TRBD1
J gene: TRBJ2-1
clone size: once
CDR3 protein: CARSSTGGDTPPTEQFF
CDR3 DNA: TGTGCCAGAAGCTCGACAGGGGGCGATACTCCTCCGACGGAGCAGTTCTTC

V gene: TRBV6-5
D gene: .
J gene: TRBJ2-7
clone size: .
CDR3 protein: CASSYSGQNYEQYF
CDR3 DNA: TGTGCCAGCAGTTACTCCGGACAGAACTACGAGCAGTACTTC

V gene: TRBV29-1
D gene: .
J gene: TRBJ2-7
clone size: .
CDR3 protein: CSVYGTTSYEQYF
CDR3 DNA: TGCAGCGTTTATGGGACAACCTCCTACGAGCAGTACTTC

V gene: TRBV4-3
D gene: TRBD1
J gene: TRBJ1-1
clone size: .
CDR3 protein: CASSSDRGRAEAFF
CDR3 DNA: TGCGCCAGCAGCTCGGACAGGGGAAGGGCTGAAGCTTTCTTT

V gene: TRBV6-1
D gene: TRBD1
J gene: TRBJ1-3
clone size: .
CDR3 protein: CASSDRGSVGNTIYF
CDR3 DNA: TGTGCCAGCAGTGACAGGGGGTCCGTTGGAAACACCATATATTTT

V gene: TRBV11-1
D gene: .
J gene: TRBJ1-6
clone size: .
CDR3 protein: CASSSRTANNSPLHF
CDR3 DNA: TGTGCCAGCAGCTCCCGGACAGCCAATAATTCACCCCTCCACTTT

V gene: TRBV9
D gene: TRBD1
J gene: TRBJ1-1
clone size: .
CDR3 protein: CASSAGGTEAFF
CDR3 DNA: TGTGCCAGCAGCGCAGGGGGCACTGAAGCTTTCTTT

V gene: TRBV6-6
D gene: .
J gene: TRBJ2-7
clone size: once
CDR3 protein: CASSYSGSSYEQYF
CDR3 DNA: TGTGCCAGCAGTTATTCCGGGAGCTCCTACGAGCAGTACTTC

V gene: TRBV6-5
D gene: TRBD1
J gene: TRBJ1-1
clone size: .
CDR3 protein: CASSHRTGWTEAFF
CDR3 DNA: TGTGCCAGCAGTCACCGGACAGGGTGGACTGAAGCTTTCTTT

V gene: TRBV28
D gene: .
J gene: TRBJ1-1
clone size: few
CDR3 protein: CASNAGGRGNTEAFF
CDR3 DNA: TGTGCCTCTAACGCGGGGGGTAGGGGGAACACTGAAGCTTTCTTT

V gene: TRBV19
D gene: TRBD2
J gene: TRBJ2-7
clone size: .
CDR3 protein: CASSMRTSGGAYEQYF
CDR3 DNA: TGTGCCAGTAGTATGAGGACTAGCGGGGGGGCCTACGAGCAGTACTTC

V gene: TRBV12-3/TRBV12-4
D gene: TRBD1
J gene: TRBJ1-2
clone size: .
CDR3 protein: CASSQGVSYGYTF
CDR3 DNA: TGTGCCAGCAGCCAGGGGGTATCCTATGGCTACACCTTC

V gene: TRBV24-1
D gene: TRBD1
J gene: TRBJ2-1
clone size: .
CDR3 protein: CATSEPGQGAKGEQFF
CDR3 DNA: TGTGCCACCAGTGAACCTGGACAGGGGGCTAAGGGTGAGCAGTTCTTC

V gene: TRBV6-5
D gene: .
J gene: TRBJ2-3
clone size: .
CDR3 protein: CASSYRQGMSDTQYF
CDR3 DNA: TGTGCCAGCAGTTATCGTCAGGGAATGTCAGATACGCAGTATTTT

V gene: TRBV7-6
D gene: TRBD1
J gene: TRBJ2-1
clone size: .
CDR3 protein: CASSSTGNNEQFF
CDR3 DNA: TGTGCCAGCAGCTCGACAGGGAACAATGAGCAGTTCTTC

V gene: TRBV30
D gene: TRBD2
J gene: TRBJ2-5
clone size: .
CDR3 protein: CAWSGTLAGGFLSETQYF
CDR3 DNA: TGTGCCTGGAGTGGAACACTAGCGGGGGGGTTTTTATCCGAGACCCAGTACTTC

V gene: TRBV5-6
D gene: TRBD1
J gene: TRBJ2-7
clone size: .
CDR3 protein: CASSSTGSYEQYF
CDR3 DNA: TGTGCCAGCAGCTCGACAGGGAGCTACGAGCAGTACTTC

V gene: TRBV5-1
D gene: TRBD1
J gene: TRBJ1-1
clone size: .
CDR3 protein: CASSVTGGQNTEAFF
CDR3 DNA: TGCGCCAGCAGCGTGACAGGGGGCCAGAACACTGAAGCTTTCTTT

V gene: TRBV10-3
D gene: .
J gene: TRBJ1-2
clone size: .
CDR3 protein: CAISEMAGANYGYTF
CDR3 DNA: TGTGCCATCAGTGAGATGGCAGGGGCCAACTATGGCTACACCTTC

V gene: TRBV19
D gene: .
J gene: TRBJ1-3
clone size: .
CDR3 protein: CASLDGRYSGNTIYF
CDR3 DNA: TGTGCCAGCCTCGACGGGAGATACTCTGGAAACACCATATATTTT

V gene: TRBV12-2
D gene: .
J gene: TRBJ1-1
clone size: .
CDR3 protein: CASRLGGRTEAFF
CDR3 DNA: TGTGCAAGTCGCTTAGGAGGTCGTACTGAAGCTTTCTTT

V gene: TRBV10-2
D gene: TRBD2
J gene: TRBJ2-3
clone size: .
CDR3 protein: CASGLAGSDTQYF
CDR3 DNA: TGCGCCAGCGGACTAGCGGGGTCGGATACGCAGTATTTT

V gene: TRBV19
D gene: TRBD1
J gene: TRBJ1-2
clone size: .
CDR3 protein: CASSTMMRDRGLSYGYTF
CDR3 DNA: TGTGCCAGTAGTACAATGATGAGGGACAGGGGGCTGAGCTATGGCTACACCTTC

V gene: TRBV13
D gene: TRBD1
J gene: TRBJ1-1
clone size: .
CDR3 protein: CASSSSWTGDGTEAFF
CDR3 DNA: TGTGCCAGCAGCTCTTCATGGACAGGGGATGGCACTGAAGCTTTCTTT